This T cell receptor beta chain was captured in a study of vaccination and CD4 T cells after COVID-19. Treatment meaning: roughly 10-day PBMC culture with coronavirus spike peptide pools or control peptides (ViraFEST assay). The Oncomine TCR Beta short-read assay sequenced DNA from cultured CD4+ T cells. TCRdb called the PCR reads again in MiXCR, with one record for every CDR3 protein. This table has around 18,000 distinct CDR3 sequences, about 56% appearing once. With respect to this clonotype: The antigen is undetermined.

Germline V gene sequence: CDR1 MGHDK, CDR2 SYGVNS. The CDR3 has 14 amino acids. After removal of 3 bases from V and 8 bases from J, the junction contained 6 bases not matched to a gene. This receptor was taken from a human donor who had recovered from COVID-19. The sequences come from CD4+ T cells from blood, cultured in vitro, collected before SARS-CoV-2 vaccination. This chain connects TRBV25-1 to TRBJ1-3; 8 bases are shared with TRBD1. Written as DNA, the CDR3 is TGTGCCAGCAGTGACCCAACAGGGGGACACACCATATATTTT. Its protein is CASSDPTGGHTIYF.